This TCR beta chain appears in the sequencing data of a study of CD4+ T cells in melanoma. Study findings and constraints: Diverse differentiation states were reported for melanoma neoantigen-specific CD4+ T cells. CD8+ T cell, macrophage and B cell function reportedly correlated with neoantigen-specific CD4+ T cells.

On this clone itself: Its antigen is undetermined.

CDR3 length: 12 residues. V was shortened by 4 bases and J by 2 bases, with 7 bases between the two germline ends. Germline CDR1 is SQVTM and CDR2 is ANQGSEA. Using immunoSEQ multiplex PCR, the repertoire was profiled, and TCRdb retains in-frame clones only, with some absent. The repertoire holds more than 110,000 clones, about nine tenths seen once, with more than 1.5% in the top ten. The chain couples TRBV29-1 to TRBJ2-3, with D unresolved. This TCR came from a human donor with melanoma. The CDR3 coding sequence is TGCAGCGTTGTCCCGGCCACAGATACGCAGTATTTT. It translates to CSVVPATDTQYF.